These 21 T cell receptor beta chains share one sample of origin, sequenced in a study of T-cell memory formation after mild COVID-19. TCRdb called the 5' RACE reads again in MiXCR, with one record for every CDR3 protein. Counted here are roughly 350,000 distinct CDR3 sequences, approximately 15% occurring once; the ten biggest clones make up about 24%. The sequenced sample was PBMCs or a T cell subset sorted from them (not recorded which). Receptors originate from a man between 18 and 29 years old who had mild COVID-19 (a few samples of this study predate the infection). Cell type and time point are not known.

The V and J genes are TRBV20-1 and TRBJ2-4, with 8 bases lining up with TRBD2. Germline V lookup: CDR1 DFQATT, CDR2 SNEGSKA (reference sequence). Trimming removed 3 bases from V and 8 bases from J; junction bases left unmatched: 9. The CDR3 spans 14 residues. The CDR3 reads CSARGRGGPHIQYF. The CDR3 nucleotides are TGCAGTGCTAGGGGTCGGGGGGGCCCACACATTCAGTACTTC.

This clonotype was counted only a few times. The V call is TRBV12-3 or TRBV12-4, the J call TRBJ2-1; 14 nucleotides line up with TRBD2. This CDR3 has 16 residues. J was trimmed by 8 bases and V by 4 bases; bases with no gene match: 7. In DNA form, the CDR3 reads TGTGCCAGCAGTTCGACTAGCGGGGGGGCCATGGATGAGCAGTTCTTC. Translating it yields CASSSTSGGAMDEQFF.

There are a few counts of this clonotype. V gene TRBV5-1 combines with J gene TRBJ2-2; D gene ambiguous. The CDR3 has 14 amino acids. Germline V gene sequence: CDR1 SGHRS, CDR2 YFSETQ. V lost 5 bases to trimming and J lost 0 bases, with 8 bases between them. CDR3 DNA sequence: TGCGCCAGCAGAGGTACAGCGAACACCGGGGAGCTGTTTTTT. Encoded protein: CASRGTANTGELFF.

The sample holds many counts of this clonotype. The chain links TRBV4-2 to TRBJ2-3, with unresolved D. CDR1 and CDR2 from the germline V gene are LGHNA and YNFKEQ. The V end lost 3 bases, the J end lost 4 bases, and 2 bases lay between the germline ends. CDR3 length: 11 residues. CDR3 region: CASSHSDTQYF. The CDR3 DNA reads as TGTGCCAGCAGCCACTCAGATACGCAGTATTTT.

The chain has TRBV5-4 and TRBJ1-5, with D hard to call. CDR1 SGHNT and CDR2 YYREEE come from the germline V gene (reference sequence). The CDR3 extends over 13 amino acids. The V end was cut by 4 bases, the J end by 5 bases, with 10 bases between. The CDR3 sequence: CASSMGRDQPQHF. CDR3 DNA sequence: TGTGCCAGCAGCATGGGTCGGGATCAGCCCCAGCATTTT.

There are a few counts of this clonotype. The chain links TRBV4-2 to TRBJ1-5, with D unresolved. Germline values: CDR1 LGHNA, CDR2 YNFKEQ. Trimming cost V 3 bases and J 0 bases, with 21 bases left between them. The length of the CDR3 is 19 residues. The CDR3 DNA reads TGTGCCAGCAGCCAGTCAATGTTGCAGCGGACTGATAGCAATCAGCCCCAGCATTTT. The encoded protein is CASSQSMLQRTDSNQPQHF.

The chain uses TRBV5-1 and TRBJ2-1, with D perhaps TRBD2 (6 bases). Trimming took 4 bases from V and 2 from J, leaving 19 bases between them. The CDR3 totals 17 residues. Germline loops: CDR1 SGHRS, CDR2 YFSETQ. CDR3 in DNA: TGCGCCAGCAGCCCGGGAGCATCGGGCCTGACCTACAATGAGCAGTTCTTC. This codes for CASSPGASGLTYNEQFF.

This clonotype occurred a few times. This chain joins TRBV30 and TRBJ2-7; either TRBD1 or TRBD2 may supply D (6 bases each). V dropped 0 bases and J dropped 3 bases, with 9 bases sitting between them. Germline-derived CDR1 and CDR2 are GTSNPN and SVGIG (reference sequence). CDR3 length: 13 residues. CDR3 amino acids: CAWSVQGLYEQYF. The DNA of the CDR3 is TGTGCCTGGAGTGTACAGGGACTCTACGAGCAGTACTTC.

The chain is built from TRBV7-9 and TRBJ2-1; 12 bases line up with TRBD2. Germline V gene sequence: CDR1 SEHNR, CDR2 FQNEAQ (reference sequence). The length of the CDR3 is 12 residues. Trimming took 5 bases from V and 12 from J; bases not matched to a gene: 2. The CDR3 DNA follows: TGTGCCAGCAGCGAGGGACTAGCGGGGCAGTTCTTC. Protein sequence: CASSEGLAGQFF.

This clonotype was observed a handful of times. This chain links TRBV20-1 with TRBJ1-2, with TRBD1 as a possible D gene (6 bases). The germline V and J ends were trimmed by 1 base and 7 bases, with 19 bases remaining between them. This CDR3 is built from 15 residues. Germline V gene sequence: CDR1 DFQATT, CDR2 SNEGSKA (reference sequence). CDR3 bases: TGCAGTGCTAGAGGGGGGGCGCAGAAGCATAGTGGCTACACCTTC. Translated: CSARGGAQKHSGYTF.

This rearrangement joins TRBV5-1 to TRBJ2-1; 8 positions agree with TRBD1. The germline V gene encodes CDR1 SGHRS and CDR2 YFSETQ. Trimming at V came to 4 bases and at J to 5 bases, leaving 5 bases not matched to a gene. This CDR3 has 14 amino acids. CDR3 bases: TGCGCCAGCAGCCTCCAGGGGGCAGACAATGAGCAGTTCTTC. Its translation: CASSLQGADNEQFF.

The chain joins TRBV15 to TRBJ2-3, with no clear D. From germline, CDR1 is LNHNV and CDR2 YYDKDF (reference sequence). CDR3 length: 12 residues. Trimming pared 3 bases from V and 6 bases from J, leaving 7 bases between. This CDR3 reads CATSSKGDTQYF. CDR3 nucleotides: TGTGCCACCAGCAGCAAAGGGGATACGCAGTATTTT.

This clonotype was found a few times. This chain uses TRBV27 with TRBJ2-7; 7 bases are shared with TRBD1. After removal of 6 bases from V and 4 bases from J, the junction contained 12 bases not matched to a gene. The CDR3 runs to 15 residues. Germline CDR1 MNHEY, CDR2 SMNVEV (reference sequence). This chain's CDR3 is CASSLTGTAAYEQYF. The CDR3 DNA follows: TGTGCCAGCAGCTTAACCGGGACAGCGGCTTACGAGCAGTACTTC.

This clonotype has ten or more counts. CDR3 region: CAGGQGAWGTEAFF. CDR3 nucleotide sequence: TGTGCCGGGGGGCAGGGTGCCTGGGGGACTGAAGCTTTCTTT. The chain combines TRBV6-6 with TRBJ1-1, with a weak D call TRBD1 (6 bases). The CDR3 sequence is 14 residues long. V was pared by 11 bases and J by 5 bases, with 21 bases between. Germline V gene sequence: CDR1 MNHNY, CDR2 SVGAGI (reference sequence).

Comment on this clonotype: One base away lies a much larger clone, so this may be a sequencing read error. The chain couples TRBV7-2 to TRBJ2-1, with D uncertain. CDR1 is SGHTA and CDR2 is FQGNSA in the germline V gene. V lost 5 bases and J 8 bases, leaving 13 bases between the germline ends. The CDR3 runs 13 residues. The CDR3 coding sequence is TGTGCCAGCAGCCTCATGGGTTGGGATGAGCAGTTCTTC. It is translated as CASSLMGWDEQFF.

This sequence joins TRBV2 and TRBJ1-1; 8 nucleotides match TRBD1. The trim removed 8 bases at V and 0 bases at J, leaving 8 bases unmatched. CDR3 length equals 15 residues. Germline-derived CDR1 and CDR2 are SNHLY and FYNNEI. CDR3 bases: TGTGCCAGCGCCGGGACAGGCCTAATGAACACTGAAGCTTTCTTT. Its translation is CASAGTGLMNTEAFF. The complete variable domain, with remaining parts taken from reference TRBV2 and TRBJ1-1, reads EPEVTQTPSHQVTQMGQEVILRCVPISNHLYFYWYRQILGQKVEFLVSFYNNEISEKSEIFDDQFSVERPDGSNFTLKIRSTKLEDSAMYFCASAGTGLMNTEAFFGQGTRLTVV.

This chain connects TRBV12-3 or TRBV12-4 to TRBJ1-2; D unresolved. This CDR3 is 13 amino acids long. With 3 bases removed from V and 12 bases from J, the gap between germline ends came to 17 bases. The CDR3 loop is CASSLGSDQIHTF. CDR3 nucleotides: TGTGCCAGCAGTTTGGGATCAGACCAGATCCACACCTTC.

The V and J genes are TRBV6-6 and TRBJ1-4; D may be TRBD1 (6 bases). Germline V lookup: CDR1 MNHNY, CDR2 SVGAGI (reference sequence). The CDR3 is 13 amino acids. The V and J ends lost 7 bases and 6 bases respectively, with 12 bases between them. CDR3: CASKQGGDEKLFF. For the CDR3, the DNA is TGTGCCAGCAAACAGGGTGGGGATGAAAAACTGTTTTTT.

This clonotype was detected only a few times. The gene calls are TRBV7-6 and TRBJ1-1; D is unresolved. Trimming removed 5 bases from V and 8 bases from J, with 12 bases in between. Germline loops: CDR1 SGHVS, CDR2 FNYEAQ. The CDR3 loop spans 12 amino acids. CDR3 nucleotides: TGTGCCAGCAGCGCTATTCAGGAAGAAGCTTTCTTT. The encoded protein is CASSAIQEEAFF.

This chain links TRBV7-2 with TRBJ2-2; the D is unclear. Trimming removed 1 base at V and 3 bases at J, with 12 bases between. This CDR3 is 16 amino acids long. In germline, CDR1 is SGHTA, CDR2 FQGNSA. CDR3 amino acids: CASSLVVRPHTGELFF. The CDR3 nucleotides read TGTGCCAGCAGCTTAGTGGTTAGACCGCACACCGGGGAGCTGTTTTTT.

In its sample, this clonotype was seen a few times. This chain links TRBV7-8 with TRBJ1-6; TRBD1 is a possible D gene (5 bases). The CDR3 has 13 residues. CDR1 and CDR2 (germline): SGHVS, FQNEAQ. With 3 bases removed from V and 10 bases from J, the gap between germline ends came to 10 bases. The CDR3 reads CASSLGPVSPLHF. Written as DNA, the CDR3 is TGTGCCAGCAGCTTGGGGCCGGTATCACCCCTCCACTTT.